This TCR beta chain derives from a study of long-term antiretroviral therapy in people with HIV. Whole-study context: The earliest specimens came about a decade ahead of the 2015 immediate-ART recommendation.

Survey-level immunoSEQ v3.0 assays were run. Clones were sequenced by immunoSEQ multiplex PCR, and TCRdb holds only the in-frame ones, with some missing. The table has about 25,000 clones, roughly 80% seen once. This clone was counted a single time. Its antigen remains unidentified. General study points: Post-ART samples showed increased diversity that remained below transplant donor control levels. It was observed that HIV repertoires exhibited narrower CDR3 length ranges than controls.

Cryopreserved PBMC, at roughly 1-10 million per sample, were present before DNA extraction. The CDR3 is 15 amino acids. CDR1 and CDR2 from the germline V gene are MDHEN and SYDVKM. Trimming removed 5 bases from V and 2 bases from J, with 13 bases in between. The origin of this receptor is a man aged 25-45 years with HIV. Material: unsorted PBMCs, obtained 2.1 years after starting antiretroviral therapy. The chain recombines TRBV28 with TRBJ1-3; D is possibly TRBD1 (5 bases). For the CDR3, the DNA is TGTGCCAGCAGTCAGCGGGGGTGGACTGGAAACACCATATATTTT. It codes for CASSQRGWTGNTIYF.